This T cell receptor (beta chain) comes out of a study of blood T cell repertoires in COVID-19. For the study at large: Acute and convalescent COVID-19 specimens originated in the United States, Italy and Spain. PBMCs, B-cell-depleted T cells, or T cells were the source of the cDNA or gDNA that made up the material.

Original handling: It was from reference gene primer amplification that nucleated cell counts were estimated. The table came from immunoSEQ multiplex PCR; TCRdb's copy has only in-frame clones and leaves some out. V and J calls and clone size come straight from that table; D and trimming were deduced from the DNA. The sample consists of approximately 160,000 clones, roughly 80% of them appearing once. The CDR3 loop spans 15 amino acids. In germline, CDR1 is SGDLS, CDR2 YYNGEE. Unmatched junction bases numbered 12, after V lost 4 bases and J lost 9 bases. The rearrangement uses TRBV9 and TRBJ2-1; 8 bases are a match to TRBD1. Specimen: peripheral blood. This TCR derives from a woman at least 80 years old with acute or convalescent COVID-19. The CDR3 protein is CASSPRGPVSGEQFF. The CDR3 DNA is TGTGCCAGCAGCCCCAGGGGGCCTGTTTCCGGTGAGCAGTTCTTC. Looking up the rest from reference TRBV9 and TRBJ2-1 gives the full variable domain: DSGVTQTPKHLITATGQRVTLRCSPRSGDLSVYWYQQSLDQGLQFLIQYYNGEERAKGNILERFSAQQFPDLHSELNLSSLELGDSALYFCASSPRGPVSGEQFFGPGTRLTVL.